This is a list of T cell receptor beta chains from one sample in a study of T cells in localized non-small cell lung cancer. Method: immunoSEQ multiplex PCR; TCRdb's copy keeps in-frame clones and lacks some. The data contain tens of thousands of clones, 88% of them singletons. Sample: peripheral blood, taken before any cancer treatment. The receptors come from a woman aged 40-69 years with stage I lung adenocarcinoma. Both conserved end residues are part of each CDR3. Fields, in order: V gene, J gene, D gene, clone size, CDR3 protein, CDR3 DNA. D genes are given only for firm matches. Only part of the rows carry a size: once, few, many, or a class if the clone is expanded.

TRBV5-4	TRBJ2-3	NA	once	CASSLAGDITDTQYF	TGTGCCAGCAGCTTGGCCGGGGACATCACAGATACGCAGTATTTT
TRBV6-5	TRBJ2-7	NA	NA	CASSYSGLRSYEQYF	TGTGCCAGCAGTTACTCAGGTCTGCGCTCCTACGAGCAGTACTTC
TRBV6-4	TRBJ1-2	TRBD1	NA	CASSDRDHGYTF	TGTGCCAGCAGCGACAGGGACCACGGCTACACCTTC
TRBV18	TRBJ1-2	NA	NA	CASSPGQGSGYTF	TGTGCCAGCTCACCCGGTCAGGGTTCCGGCTACACCTTC
TRBV27	TRBJ1-6	NA	NA	CASSLPRDRNSPLHF	TGTGCCAGCAGTTTACCCAGGGACCGTAATTCACCCCTCCACTTT
TRBV9	TRBJ2-1	TRBD2	NA	CASSVAGGSYNEQFF	TGTGCCAGCAGCGTAGCGGGGGGTTCCTACAATGAGCAGTTCTTC
TRBV5-4	TRBJ2-5	NA	NA	CASSLSQTSTQETQYF	TGTGCCAGCAGCTTGTCACAGACTTCCACACAAGAGACCCAGTACTTC
TRBV18	TRBJ1-6	NA	NA	CASSPNRAAYNSPLHF	TGTGCCAGCTCACCCAACAGGGCCGCCTATAATTCACCCCTCCACTTT
TRBV18	TRBJ2-3	TRBD1	NA	CASSSDRGATDTQYF	TGTGCCAGCTCATCGGACAGGGGGGCGACAGATACGCAGTATTTT
TRBV9	TRBJ1-1	NA	few	CASSVDPSTEAFF	TGTGCCAGCAGCGTGGACCCTAGCACTGAAGCTTTCTTT
TRBV4-3	TRBJ1-1	NA	NA	CASSQERVNTEAFF	TGCGCCAGCAGCCAAGAGAGGGTGAACACTGAAGCTTTCTTT
TRBV19	TRBJ2-6	TRBD1	once	CASSTLLDRAGANVLTF	TGTGCCAGTAGTACTCTCCTCGACAGGGCTGGGGCCAACGTCCTGACTTTC
TRBV6-6	TRBJ1-4	TRBD1	NA	CASGQGSEKLFF	TGTGCCAGCGGACAGGGGAGCGAAAAACTGTTTTTT
TRBV27	TRBJ1-1	TRBD1	NA	CASSLSAGGDNTEAFF	TGTGCCAGCAGTTTATCAGCAGGGGGCGATAACACTGAAGCTTTCTTT
TRBV5-5	TRBJ2-3	NA	NA	CASSLAPQASTDTQYF	TGTGCCAGCAGCTTGGCCCCCCAAGCTAGCACAGATACGCAGTATTTT
TRBV7-8	TRBJ2-1	TRBD2	NA	CASSNGRFYNEQFF	TGTGCCAGCAGTAACGGGAGGTTTTACAATGAGCAGTTCTTC
TRBV4-3	TRBJ2-1	TRBD1	NA	CASSQVADRGNEQFF	TGCGCCAGCAGCCAAGTCGCCGACAGGGGCAATGAGCAGTTCTTC
TRBV11-2	TRBJ2-2	NA	NA	CASSPSANTGELFF	TGTGCCAGCAGCCCAAGCGCGAACACCGGGGAGCTGTTTTTT
TRBV9	TRBJ2-3	NA	NA	CASAGAISTDTQYF	TGTGCCAGTGCAGGGGCGATAAGCACAGATACGCAGTATTTT
TRBV7-3	TRBJ1-1	NA	NA	CASSLTPGDLAGNTEAFF	TGTGCCAGCAGCTTAACGCCGGGGGATCTTGCGGGGAACACTGAAGCTTTCTTT
TRBV7-6	TRBJ2-1	NA	NA	CASSSGPNINNEQFF	TGTGCCAGCAGCTCGGGACCCAATATAAACAATGAGCAGTTCTTC
TRBV6-5	TRBJ2-4	NA	NA	CASSYKAGENIQYF	TGTGCCAGCAGTTACAAGGCAGGGGAAAACATTCAGTACTTC
TRBV20-1	TRBJ2-7	NA	few	CSAEDKKQYF	TGCAGTGCCGAGGACAAGAAGCAGTACTTC
TRBV19	TRBJ1-5	TRBD1	NA	CASSTGTGGNQPQHF	TGTGCCAGTAGTACCGGGACAGGGGGCAATCAGCCCCAGCATTTT
TRBV15	TRBJ2-7	NA	NA	CATSRGGFYEQYF	TGTGCCACCAGCAGAGGAGGATTCTACGAGCAGTACTTC
TRBV11-2	TRBJ2-3	NA	NA	CASSLTGHSTDTQYF	TGTGCCAGCAGCCTCACGGGGCATAGCACAGATACGCAGTATTTT
TRBV30	TRBJ2-5	NA	NA	CAWSDGVRAVAQYF	TGTGCCTGGAGTGATGGGGTCAGGGCGGTGGCCCAGTACTTC
TRBV28	TRBJ2-7	TRBD2	medium-sized	CASVGLAEAYEQYF	TGTGCCAGTGTCGGACTAGCTGAGGCCTACGAGCAGTACTTC
TRBV10-2	TRBJ1-1	NA	NA	CASTDTLNTEAFF	TGCGCCAGCACGGACACCCTGAACACTGAAGCTTTCTTT